This T cell receptor beta chain came from a study of T cell clusters in autoimmune cytopenias. The study, taken as a whole, reports: TRB repertoire shifts in secondary cytopenia and chronic lymphocytic leukemia mostly reflected lymphoma, not autoimmunity. No experiment has yet validated the function of the T cell clusters defined in silico. Primary autoimmune cytopenia patients appeared to lack physiological T cell clusters present in healthy donors. A dominant lymphoma-associated repertoire apparently masked the cluster-lack signature in secondary cytopenia versus chronic lymphocytic leukemia.

Measured by frequency, this clonotype is medium-sized. Its antigen is as yet unknown. This CDR3 contains 12 residues. Germline loops: CDR1 SGHTA, CDR2 FQGNSA. One tube held mixed TRB-A and TRB-B primer pools for touch-down PCR. With the multiplex PCR reads reprocessed, TCRdb shows one record per CDR3 protein and no DNA. The clone table shows about 560 distinct CDR3 sequences, with the ten largest holding roughly 80%. TRB was amplified from 250 ng of peripheral blood genomic DNA per sample. The rearrangement uses TRBV7-2 and TRBJ2-5. The TCR comes from a human donor with an autoimmune cytopenia or autoimmune hepatitis (not recorded which). Specimen: peripheral blood. The CDR3 loop reads CASSLGEQTQYF.